The entry that follows covers one T cell receptor (beta chain) sequence. The data were obtained in a study of fetal regulatory T cell absence and autoimmunity. Clones were read by immunoSEQ multiplex PCR, and TCRdb kept only the in-frame ones, dropping some. The data show just over 45,000 clones, 70% to 85% seen once. This receptor was identified in a newborn boy with IPEX syndrome. The specimen was cord blood.

Written as DNA, the CDR3 is TGCGCCAGCAGCTTGGAGCTAGCGGGGGACAATGAGCAGTTCTTC. This codes for CASSLELAGDNEQFF. The chain uses TRBV5-1 and TRBJ2-1; 10 nucleotides line up with TRBD2. J was trimmed by 5 bases and V by 0 bases; bases with no gene match: 2. The CDR3 is 15 residues long. Germline assignment: CDR1 SGHRS and CDR2 YFSETQ.